The subject of this entry is one TCR beta chain. Its antigen remains unknown. This sample was included in a study of CD8 T cells in ankylosing spondylitis. General study findings and limits: Several highly homologous variants formed a TCR beta motif that appeared characteristic of ankylosing spondylitis blood. Disease-linked clones were CD8+ and relatively rare in peripheral blood.

TCRdb fed the 5' RACE reads into MiXCR, producing one record per CDR3 protein. In the table there are around 480,000 distinct CDR3 sequences, 17% of which are singletons. The sequencing input was blood, either unsorted or a sorted T cell fraction (not recorded which). The clonotype comes from a male donor with ankylosing spondylitis.

In DNA, the CDR3 is TGTGCCAGCAGCCTCCGTTTCGCGGACAGGGCGAACACTGAAGCTTTCTTT. Translation gives CASSLRFADRANTEAFF. The chain joins TRBV14 to TRBJ1-1; 8 nucleotides match TRBD1. CDR1 is SGHDN and CDR2 is FVKESK in the germline V gene. The CDR3 totals 17 residues. V was clipped by 4 bases and J by 1 base; unmatched bases: 11.